This T cell receptor (beta chain) was recorded in a study of patients and donors after allogeneic stem cell transplantation. CDR1 is SGHDT and CDR2 is YYEEEE in the germline V gene. Trimming pared 4 bases from V and 3 bases from J, leaving 14 bases between. The CDR3 runs 14 residues. TCRdb used MiXCR to reprocess the RT-PCR reads, holding one entry per CDR3 protein. Of about 410,000 distinct CDR3 sequences listed, 16% were seen once; the top ten hold about 7%. What was sequenced was blood, either unsorted or a sorted T cell fraction (not recorded which). The gene calls are TRBV5-6 and TRBJ2-7, with TRBD1 as a possible D gene (6 bases). The clonotype was recovered from a human donor who was either an allogeneic HSCT recipient or a stem cell or donor lymphocyte infusion donor (not recorded which). It is not recorded whose cells these are; they may come from a transplant donor. The CDR3 region has the DNA TGTGCCAGCAGCCGAACCGGGACAAACTACGAGCAGTACTTC. Translating gives CASSRTGTNYEQYF.